This T cell receptor beta chain was recovered during a study of T cell changes during pregnancy in multiple sclerosis. The protocol was immunoSEQ multiplex PCR, while the TCRdb copy is restricted to in-frame clones and leaves out a portion. The sample records under 70,000 clones, roughly 88% being singletons. For this clone: The DNA is left out, because the CDR3 cannot be placed on it with certainty; the CDR3 is given as TCRdb lists it.

The germline V gene has CDR1 MRHNA and CDR2 SNTAGT. The CDR3 is 13 residues long, counting both termini. The sequencing here drew on peripheral blood, taken in the second trimester of pregnancy. The chain links TRBV6-4 to TRBJ2-2; the table's D gene call, TRBD2, was not cross checked with the DNA. The TCR was taken from a female donor with multiple sclerosis, enrolled in a pregnancy study. CDR3: CASSGVGPGSCFF.